This T cell receptor beta chain was recovered during a study of blood T cell repertoires in COVID-19. Overall study context: T cells, B-cell-depleted T cells, or PBMCs supplied cDNA or gDNA.

The CDR3 covers 15 residues. CDR1 is SNHLY and CDR2 is FYNNEI in the germline V gene. The J segment lost 7 bases and the V segment lost 5 bases, leaving 11 bases of the junction unmatched. As originally analysed: Estimation of nucleated cell counts relied on the amplification of reference gene primers. This table comes from immunoSEQ multiplex PCR, and its TCRdb copy is limited to in-frame clones, with some not included. D and trimming come from the DNA, and the V and J calls and clone size come from that table. The table records roughly 150,000 clones, 70% to 90% of them present only once. While infection was still active, Seattle patients were enrolled and then followed longitudinally. A single count supports this clone.

This chain uses TRBV2 with TRBJ1-1, with TRBD1 matching 9 bases. The sample was peripheral blood. This receptor was identified in a woman at least 80 years old with COVID-19, enrolled during active disease. The CDR3 spells CASSQMGQGVSEAFF. As DNA, the CDR3 is TGTGCCAGCAGTCAAATGGGACAGGGAGTGAGTGAAGCTTTCTTT.